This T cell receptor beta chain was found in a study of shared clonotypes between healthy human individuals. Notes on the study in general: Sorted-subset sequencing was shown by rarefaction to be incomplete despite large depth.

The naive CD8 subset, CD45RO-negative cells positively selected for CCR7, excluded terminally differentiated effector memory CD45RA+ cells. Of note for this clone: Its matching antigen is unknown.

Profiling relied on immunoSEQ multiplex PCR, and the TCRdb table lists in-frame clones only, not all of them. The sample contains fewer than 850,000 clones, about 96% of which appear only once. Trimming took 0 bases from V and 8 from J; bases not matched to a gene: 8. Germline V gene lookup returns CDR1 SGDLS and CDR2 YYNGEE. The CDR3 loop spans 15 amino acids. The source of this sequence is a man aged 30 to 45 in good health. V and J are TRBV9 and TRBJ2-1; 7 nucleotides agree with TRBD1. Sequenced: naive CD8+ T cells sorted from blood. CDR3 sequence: CASSVALTDRDEQFF. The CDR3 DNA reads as TGTGCCAGCAGCGTAGCGTTAACCGACAGGGATGAGCAGTTCTTC. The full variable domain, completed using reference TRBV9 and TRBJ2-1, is DSGVTQTPKHLITATGQRVTLRCSPRSGDLSVYWYQQSLDQGLQFLIQYYNGEERAKGNILERFSAQQFPDLHSELNLSSLELGDSALYFCASSVALTDRDEQFFGPGTRLTVL.